This entry lists 32 T cell receptor beta chains sequenced from one sample in a study of blood T cell repertoires in COVID-19. The data were produced by immunoSEQ multiplex PCR, yet TCRdb's version contains in-frame clones alone and is incomplete. Of 350,000 to 550,000 clones in the sample, around 89% were seen once. The material sequenced was peripheral blood. The receptors come from a woman in her 30s with acute or convalescent COVID-19.

Regarding this clone: One end of the junction varies from germline; a read error may be responsible. This chain joins TRBV24-1 and TRBJ2-6, with TRBD1 as a possible D gene (6 bases). The CDR3 extends over 15 amino acids. Germline V gene lookup returns CDR1 KGHDR and CDR2 SFDVKD. In DNA, the CDR3 is TGTGCCGCCAGCCCCCGGGACACTTCCCCCGGGGTCCTGACTTTC. Translating gives CAASPRDTSPGVLTF.

The chain uses TRBV13 and TRBJ2-5; a possible D gene is TRBD2 (6 bases). The CDR3 has 15 amino acids. V lost 10 bases, J lost 0 bases, and 18 bases lay in between. Per the germline V gene, CDR1 is PRHDT and CDR2 is FYEKMQ (reference sequence). The CDR3 loop reads CATGEVGGDQETQYF. The CDR3 DNA reads as TGTGCCACCGGGGAGGTCGGCGGGGACCAAGAGACCCAGTACTTC.

The chain links TRBV3-1 (or the pseudogene TRBV3-2) to TRBJ1-6, with D unclear. The CDR3 is 13 amino acids. V lost 1 base and J lost 9, with 7 bases in between. CDR1 LGHDT and CDR2 YNNKEL come from the germline V gene (reference sequence). CDR3 region: CASSQVFGSPLHF. CDR3 DNA: TGTGCCAGCAGCCAAGTCTTCGGTTCACCCCTCCACTTT.

The CDR3 nucleotides read TGTGCCAGCAGCCCGGGACAGGGGGATTCACCCCTCCACTTT. Protein product: CASSPGQGDSPLHF. The J gene is TRBJ1-6, the V gene TRBV7-9, with 11 bases identical to TRBD1. CDR1 and CDR2 (germline): SEHNR, FQNEAQ (reference sequence). V dropped 5 bases and J dropped 8; count of bases not matched to a gene: 2. The length of the CDR3 is 14 residues.

The chain is built from TRBV19 and TRBJ2-4; unclear D gene. The V end was cut by 5 bases, the J end by 0 bases, with 5 bases between. Germline V gene data show CDR1 as LNHDA and CDR2 as SQIVND (reference sequence). This CDR3 spans 13 amino acids. CDR3 residues: CASSAVAKNIQYF. In DNA form, the CDR3 reads TGTGCCAGTAGTGCGGTAGCCAAAAACATTCAGTACTTC.

CDR3 sequence (DNA): TGTGCCAGCCAAATCCCTCTAGCGGGGGGGTCGGATACGCAGTATTTT. Its protein is CASQIPLAGGSDTQYF. The chain recombines TRBV13 with TRBJ2-3, with TRBD2 identical over 12 bases. V was clipped by 8 bases and J by 6 bases; unmatched bases: 12. Per the germline V gene, CDR1 is PRHDT and CDR2 is FYEKMQ (reference sequence). The CDR3 runs 16 residues.

The CDR3 reads CASLDRGEQFF. CDR3 in DNA: TGTGCCAGCCTGGACCGGGGTGAGCAGTTCTTC. The chain uses TRBV7-9 and TRBJ2-1; possible D gene TRBD2, 5 bases. This CDR3 has 11 residues. The germline CDR1 and CDR2 sequences are SEHNR and FQNEAQ (reference sequence). Trimming took off 8 bases at V and 9 bases at J, with 11 bases between the two ends. Based on the CDR3 plus reference TRBV7-9 and TRBJ2-1, the full variable domain is DTGVSQNPRHKITKRGQNVTFRCDPISEHNRLYWYRQTLGQGPEFLTYFQNEAQLEKSRLLSDRFSAERPKGSFSTLEIQRTEQGDSAMYLCASLDRGEQFFGPGTRLTVL.

This chain connects TRBV19 to TRBJ1-1, with TRBD1 matching 11 bases. V lost 7 bases to trimming and J lost 2 bases; unmatched junction nucleotides: 9. The CDR3 runs to 16 residues. The germline V gene has CDR1 LNHDA and CDR2 SQIVND (reference sequence). CDR3 in amino acids: CASIGRDRGDNTEAFF. The CDR3 DNA reads TGTGCCAGTATAGGGCGGGACAGGGGGGACAACACTGAAGCTTTCTTT.

The chain recombines TRBV28 with TRBJ2-7; a weak D match, TRBD2 (5 bases). V shed 3 bases and J shed 5 bases, with 11 bases lying between them. The CDR3 runs 13 residues. CDR1 is MDHEN, CDR2 SYDVKM, per germline. CDR3 amino acids: CASSFRGPNEQYF. The CDR3 DNA sequence: TGTGCCAGCAGTTTTCGAGGGCCTAACGAGCAGTACTTC.

The chain combines TRBV19 with TRBJ2-5; D is unclear. CDR1 LNHDA and CDR2 SQIVND come from the germline V gene (reference sequence). There are 13 residues in the CDR3. Trimming left V 5 bases short and J 3 bases short, with 10 bases between. This CDR3 reads CASSLADKETQYF. The CDR3, as DNA: TGTGCCAGTAGTCTTGCAGATAAAGAGACCCAGTACTTC. Together with reference TRBV19 and TRBJ2-5, the CDR3 gives the full variable domain: DGGITQSPKYLFRKEGQNVTLSCEQNLNHDAMYWYRQDPGQGLRLIYYSQIVNDFQKGDIAEGYSVSREKKESFPLTVTSAQKNPTAFYLCASSLADKETQYFGPGTRLLVL.

V is TRBV29-1 and J is TRBJ1-1, with D possibly TRBD1 on 5 matching bases. The CDR3 loop spans 15 amino acids. The V and J ends lost 6 bases and 3 bases respectively, with 20 bases between them. The germline gives CDR1 SQVTM, CDR2 ANQGSEA. CDR3 in DNA: TGCAGCGTCGCCTTGGTTGCCGGAGGGGACACTGAAGCTTTCTTT. It codes for CSVALVAGGDTEAFF. Supplemented by reference TRBV29-1 and TRBJ1-1, the full variable domain reads SAVISQKPSRDICQRGTSLTIQCQVDSQVTMMFWYRQQPGQSLTLIATANQGSEATYESGFVIDKFPISRPNLTFSTLTVSNMSPEDSSIYLCSVALVAGGDTEAFFGQGTRLTVV.

A single count supports this clone. J is TRBJ2-1 and V is TRBV6-1, with D perhaps TRBD2 (6 bases). Germline assignment: CDR1 MNHNS and CDR2 SASEGT. V shed 2 bases and J shed 13 bases, with 15 bases lying between them. The CDR3 loop spans 13 amino acids. The CDR3 protein is CASSEQPAGKQFF. For the CDR3, the DNA is TGTGCCAGCAGTGAACAGCCCGCGGGGAAACAGTTCTTC.

V and J are TRBV3-1 (or the pseudogene TRBV3-2) and TRBJ2-7; 7 nucleotides line up with TRBD1. The CDR3 contains 14 residues. Germline lookup yields CDR1 LGHDT and CDR2 YNNKEL (reference sequence). V lost 4 bases to trimming and J lost 4 bases; unmatched junction nucleotides: 7. The CDR3: CASSRSSGGYEQYF. The DNA of the CDR3 is TGTGCCAGCAGCCGATCATCAGGGGGATACGAGCAGTACTTC.

In its sample, this clone was seen once. The V gene is TRBV9, the J gene TRBJ1-4; TRBD1 agrees at 7 bases. J lost 4 bases, V lost 0 bases, and 6 bases had no gene match. CDR1 SGDLS and CDR2 YYNGEE come from the germline V gene. The CDR3 consists of 16 residues. CDR3 in amino acids: CASSVAGGQHNEKLFF. The CDR3 coding sequence is TGTGCCAGCAGCGTAGCTGGGGGACAGCATAATGAAAAACTGTTTTTT. Full variable domain (missing parts from reference TRBV9 and TRBJ1-4): DSGVTQTPKHLITATGQRVTLRCSPRSGDLSVYWYQQSLDQGLQFLIQYYNGEERAKGNILERFSAQQFPDLHSELNLSSLELGDSALYFCASSVAGGQHNEKLFFGSGTQLSVL.

V usage is TRBV27 and J usage is TRBJ1-2; the D is unclear. V shed 4 bases and J shed 8 bases, with 11 bases lying between them. The CDR3 spans 12 residues. Germline V CDR1 and CDR2: MNHEY, SMNVEV (reference sequence). The DNA of the CDR3 is TGTGCCAGCAGTTCTCCAACGGGAGGCTACACCTTC. Translation gives CASSSPTGGYTF.

This clone was detected once. CDR3 in amino acids: CASSLFRRGTYEQYF. CDR3 DNA: TGTGCCAGCAGCTTGTTTCGAAGAGGGACCTACGAGCAGTACTTC. The genes are TRBV5-6 and TRBJ2-7; TRBD2 might be the D (5 bases). The ends were cut back, 1 base at V and 2 bases at J, with 13 bases in the middle. This CDR3 has 15 amino acids. Germline CDR1 is SGHDT and CDR2 is YYEEEE.

In this sample, this clone turned up once. The gene calls are TRBV6-6 and TRBJ2-5; D might be TRBD2 (5 bases). Germline V gene sequence: CDR1 MNHNY, CDR2 SVGAGI (reference sequence). V shed 7 bases and J shed 2 bases, with 11 bases lying between them. CDR3 length equals 13 residues. CDR3 nucleotides: TGTGCCAGCATGAGGAGCGGACAAGAGACCCAGTACTTC. It is translated as CASMRSGQETQYF.

The chain is built from TRBV5-1 and TRBJ1-1; 7 nucleotides line up with TRBD1. The CDR3 has 14 amino acids. With 5 bases clipped from V and 1 base from J, the junction kept 5 bases outside the gene matches. CDR1 and CDR2 from the germline V gene are SGHRS and YFSETQ. The CDR3 sequence: CASRYGTENTEAFF. CDR3 in DNA: TGCGCCAGCAGATACGGGACAGAGAACACTGAAGCTTTCTTT.

The chain carries TRBV5-4 and TRBJ2-7; the match to TRBD2 covers 8 bases. This CDR3 has 16 amino acids. V was pared by 0 bases and J by 0 bases, with 5 bases of the junction left unmatched. In germline, CDR1 is SGHNT, CDR2 YYREEE (reference sequence). The CDR3 DNA follows: TGTGCCAGCAGCTTGGTACGACTAGCGAGCTCCTACGAGCAGTACTTC. Translation gives CASSLVRLASSYEQYF.

The rearrangement links TRBV11-3 to TRBJ2-3; 11 bases fit TRBD2. The germline V gene has CDR1 SGHNT and CDR2 YENEEA. V was pared by 5 bases and J by 1 base, with 5 bases of the junction left unmatched. The CDR3 consists of 16 residues. The CDR3, as DNA: TGTGCCAGCAGCCGCGGGACTAGCGGCCGCACAGATACGCAGTATTTT. Its protein is CASSRGTSGRTDTQYF.

This sequence joins TRBV28 and TRBJ1-2; D unclear. Trimming removed 1 base at V and 3 bases at J, with 9 bases between. Germline V gene data show CDR1 as MDHEN and CDR2 as SYDVKM. The CDR3 runs to 14 residues. The CDR3 region has the DNA TGTGCCAGCAGTTTATCCGGCAGGCACTATGGCTACACCTTC. It specifies CASSLSGRHYGYTF.

This clone was observed a single time. The chain is built from TRBV5-5 and TRBJ1-4, with 10 bases identical to TRBD1. Germline V CDR1 and CDR2: SGHKS, YYEKEE (reference sequence). The V gene end was trimmed by 0 bases and the J gene end by 11 bases; junction bases not matched to a gene: 7. The CDR3 contains 15 residues. The CDR3 DNA sequence: TGTGCCAGCAGCTTGGCTCCCGGGACAGGGGAGAAACTGTTTTTT. This codes for CASSLAPGTGEKLFF.

The rearrangement joins TRBV20-1 to TRBJ2-1; D ambiguous. The CDR3 is 12 amino acids. Germline-derived CDR1 and CDR2 are DFQATT and SNEGSKA (reference sequence). V was cut by 6 bases and J by 4 bases, with 10 bases left in between. CDR3 bases: TGCAGTGCAAGTACTACATACAATGAGCAGTTCTTC. This codes for CSASTTYNEQFF.

The rearrangement links TRBV16 to TRBJ2-7; TRBD1 is a possible D gene (5 bases). The germline gives CDR1 KGHSY, CDR2 FQNENV. V lost 5 bases to trimming and J lost 2 bases, with 10 bases between them. This CDR3 has 13 amino acids. DNA for the CDR3: TGTGCCAGCAGCTCGACAGCCACCTACGAGCAGTACTTC. It codes for CASSSTATYEQYF.

This chain links TRBV7-9 with TRBJ1-3; D possibly corresponds to TRBD1 (5 bases). Trimming shortened V by 1 base and J by 2 bases, and 9 bases separated the two germline ends. CDR1 SEHNR and CDR2 FQNEAQ come from the germline V gene (reference sequence). The CDR3 totals 15 residues. CDR3 sequence reads: CASSLVSTAGNTIYF. Here the CDR3 DNA reads TGTGCCAGCAGCTTAGTTTCGACAGCTGGAAACACCATATATTTT.

Notes on this clone: The identical CDR3 is also encoded by other nucleotide sequences in the sample. The V and J genes are TRBV2 and TRBJ1-6, with a possible D match to TRBD1 (6 bases). CDR1 is SNHLY, CDR2 FYNNEI, per germline. The germline V and J ends were trimmed by 6 bases and 0 bases, with 6 bases remaining between them. The CDR3 totals 14 residues. The CDR3 DNA reads TGTGCCAGCAGGGACAGCTCCTATAATTCACCCCTCCACTTT. It yields the protein CASRDSSYNSPLHF. The complete variable domain, with remaining parts taken from reference TRBV2 and TRBJ1-6, reads EPEVTQTPSHQVTQMGQEVILRCVPISNHLYFYWYRQILGQKVEFLVSFYNNEISEKSEIFDDQFSVERPDGSNFTLKIRSTKLEDSAMYFCASRDSSYNSPLHFGNGTRLTVT.

J is TRBJ2-1 and V is TRBV18; TRBD2 is a possible D gene (5 bases). The CDR3 loop spans 14 amino acids. Per germline, CDR1 KGHSH and CDR2 LQKENI. V was pared by 10 bases and J by 6 bases, with 19 bases between. Written as DNA, the CDR3 is TGTGCCACCACCCCCCGGCAGGACTTCAATGAGCAGTTCTTC. Its translation: CATTPRQDFNEQFF.

V is TRBV5-1 and J is TRBJ2-2; 12 bases match TRBD2. This CDR3 region has 18 residues. Unmatched junction bases numbered 12, after V lost 3 bases and J lost 6 bases. CDR1 is SGHRS and CDR2 is YFSETQ in the germline V gene. CDR3 sequence: CASSSLPSGGAISGELFF. The CDR3 DNA follows: TGCGCCAGCAGCTCGCTTCCTAGCGGGGGGGCCATATCCGGGGAGCTGTTTTTT.

The rearrangement uses TRBV24-1 and TRBJ1-5; D gene ambiguous. V gave up 3 bases and J gave up 7 bases, with 15 bases separating them. Per the germline V gene, CDR1 is KGHDR and CDR2 is SFDVKD. The CDR3 is made up of 15 amino acids. CDR3 residues: CATSDPRTGEQPQHF. The CDR3 DNA reads as TGTGCCACCAGTGATCCCCGGACCGGGGAACAGCCCCAGCATTTT.

V and J are TRBV6-5 and TRBJ1-1, with 11 bases identical to TRBD1. V shed 7 bases and J 5 bases; nucleotides not matched to a gene: 3. The CDR3 runs 13 residues. Per germline, CDR1 MNHEY and CDR2 SVGAGI. DNA for the CDR3: TGTGCCAGCAAGGACAGGGGGCGGACTGAAGCTTTCTTT. It specifies CASKDRGRTEAFF.

The chain joins TRBV30 to TRBJ2-1; tentatively, D is TRBD2 (6 bases). Trimming cost V 1 base and J 1 base, with 11 bases left between them. Germline V gene data show CDR1 as GTSNPN and CDR2 as SVGIG (reference sequence). This CDR3 contains 15 residues. CDR3 DNA: TGTGCCTGGAGTGCTGGACTATTTTCCTACAATGAGCAGTTCTTC. This encodes CAWSAGLFSYNEQFF.

V usage is TRBV5-6 and J usage is TRBJ2-7; TRBD1 aligns across 7 bases. Germline V gene lookup returns CDR1 SGHDT and CDR2 YYEEEE. CDR3 length: 15 residues. After removal of 4 bases from V and 2 bases from J, the junction contained 9 bases not matched to a gene. This CDR3 reads CASSRGQTRTYEQYF. The CDR3 bases are TGTGCCAGCAGCCGGGGACAGACGAGAACCTACGAGCAGTACTTC.